This record concerns one TCR beta chain sequence. The antigen is not known. The data originate from a study of CD8 T cells in Susac syndrome. Broader study findings: Clonal expansion was missing from Susac syndrome CD4+ T cell repertoires.

The germline V gene encodes CDR1 KGHSH and CDR2 LQKENI. Trimming left V 6 bases short and J 6 bases short, with 12 bases between. The length of the CDR3 is 13 residues. The RNA, about 0.5 to 1 ug, was put through reverse transcription using random hexamers. One entry per CDR3 protein, called by TCRdb with MiXCR from the immunoSEQ multiplex PCR reads. This sample yields 130,000 or so distinct CDR3 sequences, of which under 96% are seen a single time; about 0.13% belongs to the top ten. The V call is TRBV18, the J call TRBJ2-1; perhaps TRBD2 as D (6 bases). Material: CD4+ T cells from PBMCs. The sequence came from a human donor with Susac syndrome. The CDR3 nucleotides are TGTGCCAGCTCTCCGGGACTGTTCAATGAGCAGTTCTTC. Translating it yields CASSPGLFNEQFF.